A selection of T cell receptor beta chains follows, all from one sample in a study of control samples from healthy donors and cancer patients. Some clones are missing from TCRdb's copy, which holds only in-frame ones; the method was immunoSEQ multiplex PCR. Of about 140,000 clones listed, just under 95% are singletons. The sequencing sample was made of blood. All receptors derive from a man aged 30 to 39 in good health. The CDR3 runs from the conserved cysteine through the conserved F or W. A D gene is named only where the DNA matches it firmly.

>-|TRBV4-2|TRBJ1-2
CASSQVGADSTYGYTF
TGTGCCAGCAGCCAAGTAGGAGCAGATTCTACCTATGGCTACACCTTC
>-|TRBV2|TRBJ2-1
CASSDRIPNEQFF
TGTGCCAGCAGTGATAGGATTCCCAATGAGCAGTTCTTC
>-|TRBV28|TRBJ2-1
CASTSKGLAYNEQFF
TGTGCCAGCACATCTAAGGGACTTGCATACAATGAGCAGTTCTTC
>-|TRBV2|TRBJ1-3
CASRPGEGAGNTIYF
TGTGCCAGCAGACCCGGTGAGGGGGCTGGAAACACCATATATTTT
>-|TRBV5-6|TRBJ1-2
CASSLYRGYGYTF
TGTGCCAGCAGCTTGTATAGGGGGTATGGCTACACCTTC
>-|TRBV10-3|TRBJ2-5
CAISESIVGPGKEETQYF
TGTGCCATCAGTGAGTCGATCGTCGGGCCCGGTAAGGAAGAGACCCAGTACTTC
>-|TRBV18|TRBJ1-3
CASSPSSGNTIYF
TGTGCCAGCTCCCCGTCCTCTGGAAACACCATATATTTT
>-|TRBV11-3|TRBJ2-1
CASSLDPVYNEQFF
TGTGCCAGCAGCTTAGATCCAGTCTACAATGAGCAGTTCTTC
>-|TRBV2|TRBJ2-1
CASSPSVSSYNEQFF
TGTGCCAGCAGCCCTAGCGTAAGCTCCTACAATGAGCAGTTCTTC
>TRBD2|TRBV10-3|TRBJ2-1
CAISESREGGNEQFF
TGTGCCATCAGTGAGTCGCGGGAGGGTGGGAATGAGCAGTTCTTC